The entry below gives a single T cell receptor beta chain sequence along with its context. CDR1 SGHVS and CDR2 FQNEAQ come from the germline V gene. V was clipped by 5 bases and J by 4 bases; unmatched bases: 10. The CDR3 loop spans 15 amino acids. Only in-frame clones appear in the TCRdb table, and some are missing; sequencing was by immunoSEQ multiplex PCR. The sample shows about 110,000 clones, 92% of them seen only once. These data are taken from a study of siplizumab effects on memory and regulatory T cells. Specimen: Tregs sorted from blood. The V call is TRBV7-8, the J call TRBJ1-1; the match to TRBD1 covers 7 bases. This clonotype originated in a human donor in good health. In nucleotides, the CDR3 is TGTGCCAGCAGCGACAGGGAGGGAGATGGCACTGAAGCTTTCTTT. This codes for CASSDREGDGTEAFF.